This T cell receptor (beta chain) was profiled in a study of CXCR3-negative and CXCR3-positive naive CD8 T cells. Turning to this clonotype: Its specificity is unknown.

The CDR3 loop spans 14 amino acids. TRB cDNA was prepared as libraries by UMI-labeled 5' RACE. No DNA is given; TCRdb re-called the 5' RACE reads and lists each CDR3 protein once. This sample's clone table lists about 89,000 distinct CDR3 sequences. Sorts that each held around 300,000 cells were run in triplicate for every CD8+ T cell subset. Naive CD8+ T cells were CD45RO-CCR7+CD27+CD95-. Findings and caveats of the study: Relative to memory CD8+ cells, whose diversity was much lower, both naive subsets had comparably high diversity. The study found more hydrophobic TRB CDR3s in CXCR3-positive naive cells than in CXCR3-negative naive cells. Naive CXCR3-negative and CXCR3-positive cells had similar TRBV-TRBJ usage; memory differed.

V and J are TRBV12-3 or TRBV12-4 and TRBJ2-3. The TCR sequence derives from a human donor in good health. Some clones in this sample may be carry-over from other donors' samples. Sequenced: naive CXCR3+ CD8+ T cells from blood. Subset described: CD45RO-CCR7+CD27+CD95- naive CD8+ T cells expressing CXCR3 (TNR3+). CDR3 residues: CASSLKLFTDTQYF.